This T cell receptor beta chain derives from a study of shared clonotypes between healthy human individuals. V dropped 4 bases and J dropped 4 bases, with 12 bases sitting between them. Per germline, CDR1 SGHRS and CDR2 YFSETQ. The CDR3 runs to 14 residues. The assay was carried out at the deep level. Using immunoSEQ multiplex PCR, the repertoire was profiled, and TCRdb retains in-frame clones only, with some absent. The sample consists of 1.4 million or so clones, around 98.5% of them appearing once. The chain employs TRBV5-1 and TRBJ2-1; D may correspond to TRBD1 or TRBD2 (5 bases each). The sample comprised naive CD4+ T cells sorted from blood. This sample's subset: CD45RA+ positively selected. The origin of this receptor is a man under 40 in good health. The CDR3 nucleotides read TGCGCCAGCAGCGAGGGACCCCAGTACAATGAGCAGTTCTTC. Translated, it gives CASSEGPQYNEQFF.